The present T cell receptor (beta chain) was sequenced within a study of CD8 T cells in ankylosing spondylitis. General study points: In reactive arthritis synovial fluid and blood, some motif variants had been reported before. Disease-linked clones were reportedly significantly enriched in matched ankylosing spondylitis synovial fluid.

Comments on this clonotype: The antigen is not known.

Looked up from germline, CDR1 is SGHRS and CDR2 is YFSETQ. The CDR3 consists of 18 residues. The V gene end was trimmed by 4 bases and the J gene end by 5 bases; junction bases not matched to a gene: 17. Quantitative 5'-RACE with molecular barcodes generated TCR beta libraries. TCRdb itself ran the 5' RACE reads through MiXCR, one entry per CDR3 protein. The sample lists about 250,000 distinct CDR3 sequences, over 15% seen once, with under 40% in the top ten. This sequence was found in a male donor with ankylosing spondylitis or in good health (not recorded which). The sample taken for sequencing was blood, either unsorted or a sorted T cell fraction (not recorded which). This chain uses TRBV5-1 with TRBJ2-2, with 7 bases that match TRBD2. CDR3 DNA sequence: TGCGCCAGCAGCCCCATCGGGCTAGCGGAGCCTCCGACCGGGGAGCTGTTTTTT. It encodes CASSPIGLAEPPTGELFF. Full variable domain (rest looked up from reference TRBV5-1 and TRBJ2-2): KAGVTQTPRYLIKTRGQQVTLSCSPISGHRSVSWYQQTPGQGLQFLFEYFSETQRNKGNFPGRFSGRQFSNSRSEMNVSTLELGDSALYLCASSPIGLAEPPTGELFFGEGSRLTVL.